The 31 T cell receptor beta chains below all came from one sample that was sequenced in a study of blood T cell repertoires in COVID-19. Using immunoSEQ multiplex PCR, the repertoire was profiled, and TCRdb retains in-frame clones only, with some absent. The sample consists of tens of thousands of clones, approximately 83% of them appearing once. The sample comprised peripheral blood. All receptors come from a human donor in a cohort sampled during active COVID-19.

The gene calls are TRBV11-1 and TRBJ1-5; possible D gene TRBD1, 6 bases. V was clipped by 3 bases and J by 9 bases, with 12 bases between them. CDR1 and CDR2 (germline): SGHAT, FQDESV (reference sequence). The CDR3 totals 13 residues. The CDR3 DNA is TGTGCCAGCAGCTTGACATTGACAGGGCCCCAGCATTTT. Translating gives CASSLTLTGPQHF.

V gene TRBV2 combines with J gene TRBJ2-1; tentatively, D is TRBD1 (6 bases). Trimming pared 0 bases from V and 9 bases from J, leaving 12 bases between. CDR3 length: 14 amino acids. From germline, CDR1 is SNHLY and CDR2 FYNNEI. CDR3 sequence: CASSEATQGGEQFF. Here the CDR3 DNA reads TGTGCCAGCAGTGAAGCTACACAGGGTGGTGAGCAGTTCTTC.

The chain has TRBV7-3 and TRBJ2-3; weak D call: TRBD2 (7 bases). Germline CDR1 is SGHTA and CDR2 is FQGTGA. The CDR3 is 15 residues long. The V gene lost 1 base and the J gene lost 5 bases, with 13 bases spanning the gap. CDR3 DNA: TGTGCCAGCAGCTTAAGCGGACTAGGGGGAGATACGCAGTATTTT. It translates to CASSLSGLGGDTQYF. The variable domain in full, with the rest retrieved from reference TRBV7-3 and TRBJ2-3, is GAGVSQTPSNKVTEKGKYVELRCDPISGHTALYWYRQSLGQGPEFLIYFQGTGAADDSGLPNDRFFAVRPEGSVSTLKIQRTERGDSAVYLCASSLSGLGGDTQYFGPGTRLTVL.

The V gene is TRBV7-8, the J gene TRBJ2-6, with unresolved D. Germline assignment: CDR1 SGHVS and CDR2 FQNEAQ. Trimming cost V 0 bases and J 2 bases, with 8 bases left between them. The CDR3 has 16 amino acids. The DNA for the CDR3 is TGTGCCAGCAGCTTAGCGCTAGGTGCTGGGGCCAACGTCCTGACTTTC. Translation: CASSLALGAGANVLTF.

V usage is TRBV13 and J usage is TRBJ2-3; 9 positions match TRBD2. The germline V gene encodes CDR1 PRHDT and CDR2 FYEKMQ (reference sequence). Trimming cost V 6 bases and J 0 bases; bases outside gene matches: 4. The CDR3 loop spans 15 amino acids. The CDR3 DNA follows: TGTGCCAGCAGTTTTGCGGGAGGGAGCACAGATACGCAGTATTTT. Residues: CASSFAGGSTDTQYF.

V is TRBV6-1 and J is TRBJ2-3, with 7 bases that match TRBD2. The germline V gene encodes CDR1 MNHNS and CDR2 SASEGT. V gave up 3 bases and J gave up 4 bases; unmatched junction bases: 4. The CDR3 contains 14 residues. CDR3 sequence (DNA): TGTGCCAGCAGTGAGACCCGGGGGGCAGATACGCAGTATTTT. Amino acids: CASSETRGADTQYF.

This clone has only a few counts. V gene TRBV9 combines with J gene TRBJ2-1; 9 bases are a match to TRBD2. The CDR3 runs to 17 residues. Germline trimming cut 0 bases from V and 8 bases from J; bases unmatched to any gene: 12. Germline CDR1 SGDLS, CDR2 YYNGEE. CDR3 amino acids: CASSVERGLAGIYEQFF. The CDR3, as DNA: TGTGCCAGCAGCGTAGAAAGGGGGCTAGCGGGAATCTATGAGCAGTTCTTC.

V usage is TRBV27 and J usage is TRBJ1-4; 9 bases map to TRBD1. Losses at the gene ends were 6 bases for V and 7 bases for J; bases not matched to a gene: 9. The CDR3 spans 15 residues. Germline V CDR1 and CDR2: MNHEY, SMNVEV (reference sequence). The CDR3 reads CASRVQGQGSEKLFF. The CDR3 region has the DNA TGTGCCAGCAGGGTTCAGGGACAGGGAAGTGAAAAACTGTTTTTT. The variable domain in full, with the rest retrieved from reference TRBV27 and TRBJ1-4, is EAQVTQNPRYLITVTGKKLTVTCSQNMNHEYMSWYRQDPGLGLRQIYYSMNVEVTDKGDVPEGYKVSRKEKRNFPLILESPSPNQTSLYFCASRVQGQGSEKLFFGSGTQLSVL.

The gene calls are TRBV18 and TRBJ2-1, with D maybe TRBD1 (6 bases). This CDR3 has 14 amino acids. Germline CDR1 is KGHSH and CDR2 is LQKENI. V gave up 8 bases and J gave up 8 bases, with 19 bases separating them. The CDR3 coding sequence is TGTGCCAGCGGACCGGGACACAGTAACTATGAGCAGTTCTTC. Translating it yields CASGPGHSNYEQFF.

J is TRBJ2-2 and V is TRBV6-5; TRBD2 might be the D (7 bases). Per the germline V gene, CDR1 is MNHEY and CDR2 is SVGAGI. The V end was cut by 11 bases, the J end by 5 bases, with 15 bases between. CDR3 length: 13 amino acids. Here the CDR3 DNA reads TGTGCCGGAGTACGGGGGGCAACCGGGGAGCTGTTTTTT. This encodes CAGVRGATGELFF.

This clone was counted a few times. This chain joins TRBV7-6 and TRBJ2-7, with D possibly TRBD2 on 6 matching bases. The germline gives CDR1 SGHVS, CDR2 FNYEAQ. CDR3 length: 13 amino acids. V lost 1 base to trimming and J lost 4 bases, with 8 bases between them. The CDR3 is CASSLGGGYEQYF. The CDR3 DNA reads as TGTGCCAGCAGCTTAGGTGGGGGGTACGAGCAGTACTTC.

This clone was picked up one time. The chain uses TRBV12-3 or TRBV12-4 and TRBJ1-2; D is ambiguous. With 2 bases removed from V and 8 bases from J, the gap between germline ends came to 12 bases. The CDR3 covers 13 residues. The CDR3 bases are TGTGCCAGCAGTTTACCAGTTTTGAACGGCTACACCTTC. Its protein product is CASSLPVLNGYTF.

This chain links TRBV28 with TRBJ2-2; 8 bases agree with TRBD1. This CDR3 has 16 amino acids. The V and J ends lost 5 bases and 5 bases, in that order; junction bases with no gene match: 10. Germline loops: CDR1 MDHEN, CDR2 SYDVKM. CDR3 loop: CASSPSGQGGTGELFF. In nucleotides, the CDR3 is TGTGCCAGCAGTCCCTCTGGACAGGGCGGGACCGGGGAGCTGTTTTTT.

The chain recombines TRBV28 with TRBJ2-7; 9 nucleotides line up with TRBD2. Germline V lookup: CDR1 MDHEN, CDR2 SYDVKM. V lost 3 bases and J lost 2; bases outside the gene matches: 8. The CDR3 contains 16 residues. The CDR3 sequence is CASSLTVSGSTYEQYF. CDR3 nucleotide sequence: TGTGCCAGCAGTTTGACCGTTAGCGGGAGCACCTACGAGCAGTACTTC.

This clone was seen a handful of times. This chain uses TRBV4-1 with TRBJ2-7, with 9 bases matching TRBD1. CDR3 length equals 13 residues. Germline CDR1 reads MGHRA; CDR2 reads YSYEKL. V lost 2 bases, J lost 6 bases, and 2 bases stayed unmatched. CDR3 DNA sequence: TGCGCCAGCAGCCAACAGGGACAGGGCGAGCAGTACTTC. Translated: CASSQQGQGEQYF.

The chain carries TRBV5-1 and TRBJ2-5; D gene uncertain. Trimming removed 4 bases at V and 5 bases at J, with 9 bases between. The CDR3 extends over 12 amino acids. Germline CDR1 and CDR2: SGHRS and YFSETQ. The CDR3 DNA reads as TGCGCCAGCAGCGCCGACTGGGAGACCCAGTACTTC. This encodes CASSADWETQYF.

CDR3: CASSGTRQGSNTGELFF. Here the CDR3 DNA reads TGTGCCAGCAGCGGAACCCGACAGGGCTCGAACACCGGGGAGCTGTTTTTT. The chain joins TRBV11-2 to TRBJ2-2; TRBD1 matches 7 bases. The CDR3 consists of 17 residues. CDR1 SGHAT and CDR2 FQNNGV come from the germline V gene. Trimming removed 5 bases from V and 0 bases from J; junction bases left unmatched: 9.

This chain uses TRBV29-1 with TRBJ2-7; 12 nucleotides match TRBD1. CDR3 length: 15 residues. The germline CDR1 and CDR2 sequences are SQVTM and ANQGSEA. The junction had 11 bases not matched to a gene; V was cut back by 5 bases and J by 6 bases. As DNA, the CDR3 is TGCAGCGTTTCTTCTCGGGACAGGGGGCCGGGCGAGCAGTACTTC. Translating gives CSVSSRDRGPGEQYF.

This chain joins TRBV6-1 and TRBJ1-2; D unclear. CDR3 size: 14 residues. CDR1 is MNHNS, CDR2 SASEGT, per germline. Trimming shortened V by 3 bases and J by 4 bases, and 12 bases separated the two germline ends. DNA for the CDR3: TGTGCCAGCAGTGACCCTCGGAGACTCTATGGCTACACCTTC. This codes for CASSDPRRLYGYTF.

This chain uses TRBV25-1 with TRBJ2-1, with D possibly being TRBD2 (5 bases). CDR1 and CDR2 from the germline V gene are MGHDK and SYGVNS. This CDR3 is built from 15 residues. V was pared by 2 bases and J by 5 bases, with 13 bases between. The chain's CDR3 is CASSEELVLNNEQFF. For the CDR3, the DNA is TGTGCCAGCAGTGAAGAACTAGTGCTAAACAATGAGCAGTTCTTC.

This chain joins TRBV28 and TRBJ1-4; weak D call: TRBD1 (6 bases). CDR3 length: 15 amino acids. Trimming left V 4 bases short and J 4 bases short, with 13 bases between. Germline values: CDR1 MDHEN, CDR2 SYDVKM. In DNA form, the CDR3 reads TGTGCCAGCAGTTCCACAGGGCGAGATAATGAAAAACTGTTTTTT. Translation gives CASSSTGRDNEKLFF.

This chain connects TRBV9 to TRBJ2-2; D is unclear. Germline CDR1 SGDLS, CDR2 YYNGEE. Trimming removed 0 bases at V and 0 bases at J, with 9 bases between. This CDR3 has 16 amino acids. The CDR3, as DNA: TGTGCCAGCAGCGTAGCTCCACAGCCGAACACCGGGGAGCTGTTTTTT. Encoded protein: CASSVAPQPNTGELFF.

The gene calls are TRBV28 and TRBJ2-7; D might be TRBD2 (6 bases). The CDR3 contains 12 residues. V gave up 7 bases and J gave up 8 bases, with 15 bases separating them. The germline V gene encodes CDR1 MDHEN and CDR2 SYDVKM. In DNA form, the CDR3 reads TGTGCCAGCACACCCCCCCGGGGGAAGCAGTACTTC. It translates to CASTPPRGKQYF.

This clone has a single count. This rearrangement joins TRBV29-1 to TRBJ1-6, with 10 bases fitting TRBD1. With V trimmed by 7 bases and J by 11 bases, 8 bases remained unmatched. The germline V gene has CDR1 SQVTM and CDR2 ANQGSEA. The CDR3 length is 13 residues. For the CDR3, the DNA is TGCAGCGCATCAACGGGACAGGGGCCACCCCTCCACTTT. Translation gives CSASTGQGPPLHF.

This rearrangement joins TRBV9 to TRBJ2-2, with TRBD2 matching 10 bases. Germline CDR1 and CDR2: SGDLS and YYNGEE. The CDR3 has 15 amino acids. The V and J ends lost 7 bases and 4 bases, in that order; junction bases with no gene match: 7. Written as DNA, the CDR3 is TGTGCCAGCTCGAGCCTAGCGGGAGTCACCGGGGAGCTGTTTTTT. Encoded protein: CASSSLAGVTGELFF.

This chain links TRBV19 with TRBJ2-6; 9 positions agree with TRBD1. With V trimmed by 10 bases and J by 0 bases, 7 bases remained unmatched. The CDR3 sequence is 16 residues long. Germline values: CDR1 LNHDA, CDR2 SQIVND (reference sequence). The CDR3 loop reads CATSDRGGSGANVLTF. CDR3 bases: TGTGCCACCTCGGACAGGGGAGGCTCTGGGGCCAACGTCCTGACTTTC.

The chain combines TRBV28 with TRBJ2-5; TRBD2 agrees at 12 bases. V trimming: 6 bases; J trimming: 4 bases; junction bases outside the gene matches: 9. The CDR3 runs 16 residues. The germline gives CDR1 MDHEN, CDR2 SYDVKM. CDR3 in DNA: TGTGCCAGCAGCCTCCCCGGACTAGCGGGACGAGAGACCCAGTACTTC. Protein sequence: CASSLPGLAGRETQYF.

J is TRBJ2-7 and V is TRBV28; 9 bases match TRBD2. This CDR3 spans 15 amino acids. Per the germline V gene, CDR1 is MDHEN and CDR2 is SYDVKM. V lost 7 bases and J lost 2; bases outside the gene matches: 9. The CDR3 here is CASTATSGDAYEQYF. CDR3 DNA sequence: TGTGCCAGCACCGCGACTAGCGGTGACGCCTACGAGCAGTACTTC.

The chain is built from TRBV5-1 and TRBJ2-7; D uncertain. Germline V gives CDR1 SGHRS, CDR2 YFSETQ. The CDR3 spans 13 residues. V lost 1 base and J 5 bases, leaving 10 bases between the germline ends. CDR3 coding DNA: TGCGCCAGCAGCTTGCAGGTTTTTGACGAGCAGTACTTC. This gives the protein CASSLQVFDEQYF.

The CDR3 loop is CSVDVETQYF. The CDR3 nucleotides are TGCAGCGTTGACGTGGAGACCCAGTACTTC. The chain is built from TRBV29-1 and TRBJ2-5; D gene unclear. This CDR3 spans 10 amino acids. V dropped 3 bases and J dropped 5 bases, with 4 bases sitting between them. The germline V gene encodes CDR1 SQVTM and CDR2 ANQGSEA.

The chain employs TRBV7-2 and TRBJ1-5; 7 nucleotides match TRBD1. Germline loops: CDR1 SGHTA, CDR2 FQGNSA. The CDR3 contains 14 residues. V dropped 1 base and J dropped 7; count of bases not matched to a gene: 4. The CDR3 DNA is TGTGCCAGCAGCTTAGGACAGGGCGGCCAGCCCCAGCATTTT. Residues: CASSLGQGGQPQHF.